The entry that follows covers one T cell receptor beta chain sequence. This entry is derived from a study of control samples from healthy donors and cancer patients. Profiling relied on immunoSEQ multiplex PCR, and the TCRdb table lists in-frame clones only, not all of them. The data show approximately 98,000 clones, 70% to 85% seen once. CDR3 length equals 16 residues. Losses at the gene ends were 2 bases for V and 2 bases for J; bases not matched to a gene: 6. Germline V gene sequence: CDR1 MNHEY, CDR2 SMNVEV (reference sequence). The source of this sequence is a man aged 18 to 30 in good health. The sequenced sample was blood. The chain joins TRBV27 to TRBJ2-7; the match to TRBD2 covers 10 bases. The CDR3 region is CASSLIQAGGAYEQYF. CDR3 nucleotide sequence: TGTGCCAGCAGTTTAATTCAAGCGGGGGGGGCCTACGAGCAGTACTTC.